The rows below give T cell receptor beta chains drawn from one sample of a study of blood T cell repertoires in COVID-19. Sequenced by immunoSEQ multiplex PCR; TCRdb stores in-frame clones only, minus some. The sample has approximately 200,000 clones; roughly 85% are singletons. Source material: peripheral blood. The receptors were sampled from a man between 45 and 60 years old who had recovered from COVID-19. CDR3s include the opening cysteine and the closing phenylalanine or tryptophan. D genes are given only for firm matches. Part of the rows lack a size; the others show once, few, many or a class for expanded clones.

.	.	TRBV29-1	TRBJ2-1	CSVAAGSSYNEQFF	TGCAGCGTTGCTGCGGGTAGCTCCTACAATGAGCAGTTCTTC
.	.	TRBV4-1	TRBJ2-7	CASSGLTSSYEQYF	TGCGCCAGCTCCGGACTAACCAGCTCCTACGAGCAGTACTTC
.	.	TRBV28	TRBJ2-1	CASSDSAYNEQFF	TGTGCCAGCAGCGACTCAGCCTACAATGAGCAGTTCTTC
.	.	TRBV2	TRBJ1-1	CASSWEGGTEAFF	TGTGCCAGCAGCTGGGAGGGAGGGACTGAAGCTTTCTTT
.	TRBD1	TRBV7-2	TRBJ2-7	CASSPFRDSIYEQYF	TGTGCCAGCAGCCCTTTCCGGGACAGCATCTACGAGCAGTACTTC
.	.	TRBV9	TRBJ2-2	CASSAYGTGELFF	TGTGCCAGCAGCGCGTACGGCACCGGGGAGCTGTTTTTT
few	.	TRBV10-1	TRBJ2-2	CASSESYGSSAGELFF	TGCGCCAGCAGTGAGTCGTACGGGAGTTCCGCCGGGGAGCTGTTTTTT
.	TRBD1	TRBV19	TRBJ2-1	CASTPGTTGGSYNEQFF	TGTGCCAGTACCCCGGGGACGACAGGGGGCTCCTACAATGAGCAGTTCTTC
.	TRBD2	TRBV28	TRBJ2-2	CASSTSTSGYHGELFF	TGTGCCAGCAGTACCTCGACTAGCGGGTATCACGGGGAGCTGTTTTTT
.	.	TRBV3-1/TRBV3-2	TRBJ2-7	CASSQAQVYYEQYF	TGTGCCAGCAGCCAAGCACAGGTGTACTACGAGCAGTACTTC
.	TRBD1	TRBV7-8	TRBJ2-7	CASSFRDRGLYEQYF	TGTGCCAGCAGCTTCCGGGACAGGGGATTGTACGAGCAGTACTTC
.	.	TRBV3-1/TRBV3-2	TRBJ2-7	CASSQVGGLRYEQYF	TGTGCCAGCAGCCAAGTCGGTGGTCTCCGCTACGAGCAGTACTTC
once	.	TRBV3-1/TRBV3-2	TRBJ2-1	CASSHIDEQFF	TGTGCCAGCAGCCATATAGATGAGCAGTTCTTC
.	TRBD2	TRBV11-2	TRBJ2-3	CASSLRLAVLGDTQYF	TGTGCCAGCAGCTTACGGCTAGCGGTTCTCGGGGATACGCAGTATTTT
.	.	TRBV18	TRBJ2-5	CASSPPQGGQETQYF	TGTGCCAGCTCACCACCACAGGGGGGGCAAGAGACCCAGTACTTC
.	TRBD1	TRBV6-5	TRBJ2-1	CASEDRGHEQFF	TGTGCCAGCGAAGACAGGGGCCATGAGCAGTTCTTC
.	.	TRBV3-1/TRBV3-2	TRBJ2-1	CASSQKKSLRQFF	TGTGCCAGCAGCCAAAAGAAGTCCCTACGCCAGTTCTTC
few	.	TRBV11-2	TRBJ1-5	CASSLDPVSNQPQHF	TGTGCCAGCAGCTTAGATCCGGTTAGCAATCAGCCCCAGCATTTT
once	.	TRBV24-1	TRBJ1-2	CATSDFRQRGYTF	TGTGCCACCAGTGATTTTCGACAGCGCGGCTACACCTTC
.	TRBD2	TRBV11-2	TRBJ2-7	CASSINHRGVYEQYF	TGTGCCAGCAGCATCAACCACCGGGGGGTCTACGAGCAGTACTTC
.	TRBD1	TRBV3-1/TRBV3-2	TRBJ2-1	CASSQAQGANEQFF	TGTGCCAGCAGCCAAGCCCAGGGGGCTAATGAGCAGTTCTTC
.	TRBD1	TRBV27	TRBJ1-2	CASSFERGRGYTF	TGTGCCAGCAGTTTCGAGAGGGGGCGAGGCTACACCTTC
.	TRBD2	TRBV6-5	TRBJ2-3	CASALAGGITDTQYF	TGTGCCAGCGCACTAGCGGGAGGGATCACAGATACGCAGTATTTT